A selection of T cell receptor beta chains follows, all from one sample in a study of blood T cell repertoires in COVID-19. Here immunoSEQ multiplex PCR was the method, and the copy in TCRdb shows in-frame clones only, minus some. The repertoire has 250,000 to 350,000 clones, roughly 87% of them found once; the top ten carry 2.2%. Sequencing input: peripheral blood. Receptors originate from a woman aged 50 to 60 who had recovered from COVID-19. The conserved cysteine and the conserved F or W are not part of the CDR3 here.

V gene	J gene	CDR3 length	CDR3 protein
TRBV4-1	TRBJ1-5	13	ASSLNRATNQPQH
TRBV12-2	TRBJ1-1	14	ASRDYPGQPRTEAF
TRBV5-8	TRBJ2-2	13	ASSPPVGDPGELF
TRBV19	TRBJ1-1	12	ASRMGRGRTEAF
TRBV29-1	TRBJ1-1	11	SVSPRWTAEAF
TRBV4-1	TRBJ2-2	12	ASSLGQGNGELF
TRBV19	TRBJ2-5	14	ASSILLGQGKETQY
TRBV30	TRBJ2-5	9	AWSVAETQY
TRBV6-4	TRBJ2-1	13	ASSEGTSGRNEQF
TRBV10-3	TRBJ2-7	15	AISESGAGTPQDEQY
TRBV6-5	TRBJ2-7	12	ASSYSNRRYEQY